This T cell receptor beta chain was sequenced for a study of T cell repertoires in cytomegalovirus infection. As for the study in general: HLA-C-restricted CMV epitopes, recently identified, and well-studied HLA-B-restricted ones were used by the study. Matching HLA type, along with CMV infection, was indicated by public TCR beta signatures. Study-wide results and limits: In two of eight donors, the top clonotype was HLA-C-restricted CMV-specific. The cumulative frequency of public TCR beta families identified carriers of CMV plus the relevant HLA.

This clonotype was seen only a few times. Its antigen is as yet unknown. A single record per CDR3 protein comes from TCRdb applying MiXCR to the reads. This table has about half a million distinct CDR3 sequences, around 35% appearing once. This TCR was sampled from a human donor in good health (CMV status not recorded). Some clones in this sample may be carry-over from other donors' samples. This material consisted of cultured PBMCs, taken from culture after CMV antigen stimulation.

In DNA form, the CDR3 reads TGCGCCAGCAGCCAAGACGGTACAGGGGAGGAGCAGTTCTTC. It yields the protein CASSQDGTGEEQFF. The chain employs TRBV4-3 and TRBJ2-1, with TRBD1 matching 7 bases. The CDR3 spans 14 residues. V was clipped by 0 bases and J by 10 bases; unmatched bases: 6. The germline gives CDR1 LGHNA, CDR2 YSLEER.